The subject of this entry is one TCR beta chain. From around 440 ng of RNA, a library with molecular barcoded alpha/delta and beta/gamma adaptors was made. Each CDR3 protein is one row after TCRdb ran MiXCR on the reads. The sample holds some 62,000 distinct CDR3 sequences, approximately 14% seen once. The CDR3 loop spans 15 amino acids. The V gene lost 7 bases and the J gene lost 7 bases, with 23 bases spanning the gap. The sample originates from a study of read filtering for tumor transcriptome and immune sequencing. The overall study: Transcriptome libraries were built from DNase-treated RNA.

The sequencing input was a population of CD138-negative cells sorted from bone marrow. The receptor was derived from a donor aged 40 or older with multiple myeloma. J is TRBJ2-7 and V is TRBV12-3 or TRBV12-4, with D tentatively TRBD1 (6 bases). CDR3 sequence: CASTLWGQGRREQYF. CDR3 nucleotides: TGTGCCAGCACCCTCTGGGGACAAGGCCGTCGTGAGCAGTACTTC.